A single sample gave rise to the 16 T cell receptor beta chains below, sequenced in a study of T cell responses to AZD1222 COVID-19 vaccine. Generated by immunoSEQ multiplex PCR, the TCRdb table keeps only in-frame clones and is missing some. The sample has 110,000 or so clones; around 86% are singletons. This specimen consisted of peripheral blood, obtained 28 days after the second AZD1222 dose. These receptor sequences come from an adult who received the AZD1222 COVID-19 vaccine.

The V call is TRBV5-6, the J call TRBJ2-2; D unclear. The CDR3 contains 14 residues. With 1 base removed from V and 5 bases from J, the gap between germline ends came to 9 bases. The germline V gene has CDR1 SGHDT and CDR2 YYEEEE. The CDR3 region is CASSLLLRTGELFF. Here the CDR3 DNA reads TGTGCCAGCAGCTTGTTGTTAAGGACCGGGGAGCTGTTTTTT.

This sequence joins TRBV18 and TRBJ1-1; the match to TRBD1 covers 11 bases. From germline, CDR1 is KGHSH and CDR2 LQKENI. CDR3 size: 16 residues. With V trimmed by 3 bases and J by 5 bases, 8 bases remained unmatched. The CDR3 protein is CASSPRQGTGGTEAFF. CDR3 DNA: TGTGCCAGCTCACCGCGTCAAGGGACAGGGGGGACTGAAGCTTTCTTT.

This chain links TRBV7-9 with TRBJ2-7, with 7 bases that match TRBD1. Germline-derived CDR1 and CDR2 are SEHNR and FQNEAQ (reference sequence). Trimming removed 5 bases from V and 1 base from J; junction bases left unmatched: 5. This CDR3 region has 14 residues. CDR3 sequence (DNA): TGTGCCAGCAGCCCAGCGACAGGGTCCTACGAGCAGTACTTC. Translated, it gives CASSPATGSYEQYF.

This clone has only a few counts. The chain has TRBV10-3 and TRBJ2-7; 10 bases are shared with TRBD1. Germline CDR1 is ENHRY and CDR2 is SYGVKD. The J segment lost 6 bases and the V segment lost 3 bases, leaving 8 bases of the junction unmatched. This CDR3 has 15 amino acids. CDR3 protein: CAISDEGQGISEQYF. CDR3 coding DNA: TGTGCCATCAGTGACGAGGGACAGGGGATCTCCGAGCAGTACTTC.

The rearrangement links TRBV7-2 to TRBJ1-1, with unresolved D. V shed 4 bases and J shed 0 bases, with 9 bases lying between them. Germline lookup yields CDR1 SGHTA and CDR2 FQGNSA. This CDR3 has 14 residues. CDR3 nucleotide sequence: TGTGCCAGCAGCTCCCCGATCATGAACACTGAAGCTTTCTTT. Translation gives CASSSPIMNTEAFF.

The J gene is TRBJ2-2, the V gene TRBV5-1, with a weak D call TRBD1 (6 bases). V gave up 1 base and J gave up 3 bases, with 10 bases separating them. The CDR3 sequence is 15 residues long. CDR1 and CDR2 (germline): SGHRS, YFSETQ. The CDR3 reads CASSLIQGYTGELFF. Written as DNA, the CDR3 is TGCGCCAGCAGCTTGATACAGGGATACACCGGGGAGCTGTTTTTT.

This rearrangement joins TRBV7-2 to TRBJ1-5; D call uncertain. This CDR3 has 15 amino acids. The germline V and J ends were trimmed by 2 bases and 7 bases, with 15 bases remaining between them. Germline CDR1 SGHTA, CDR2 FQGNSA. CDR3 nucleotides: TGTGCCAGCAGCTTACGAGCCGGAATCGAACAGCCCCAGCATTTT. It encodes CASSLRAGIEQPQHF.

The rearrangement links TRBV5-1 to TRBJ2-7; the match to TRBD1 covers 9 bases. The J segment lost 6 bases and the V segment lost 2 bases, leaving 12 bases of the junction unmatched. Germline V gene lookup returns CDR1 SGHRS and CDR2 YFSETQ. This CDR3 is 16 amino acids long. CDR3 nucleotides: TGCGCCAGCAGCTTAGGGGTGGGGACAGGGAATGCCGAGCAGTACTTC. Amino acid sequence: CASSLGVGTGNAEQYF.

With regard to this clone: Its ends do not fully match the called genes, so a read error is possible. The V gene is TRBV7-7, the J gene TRBJ2-7, with D maybe TRBD1 (6 bases). This CDR3 contains 14 residues. Looked up from germline, CDR1 is SSHAT and CDR2 is FNYEAQ (reference sequence). CDR3 bases: TGTGCTAGCAGCTTAGCCCCCCAGGGGAACGAGCAGTACTTC. The encoded protein is CASSLAPQGNEQYF. Variable domain in full (rest from reference TRBV7-7 and TRBJ2-7): GAGVSQSPRYKVTKRGQDVTLRCDPISSHATLYWYQQALGQGPEFLTYFNYEAQPDKSGLPSDRFSAERPEGSISTLTIQRTEQRDSAMYRCASSLAPQGNEQYFGPGTRLTVT.

The rearrangement joins TRBV30 to TRBJ1-1, with unresolved D. V was shortened by 2 bases and J by 8 bases, with 12 bases between the two germline ends. Germline CDR1 is GTSNPN and CDR2 is SVGIG (reference sequence). This CDR3 spans 12 amino acids. CDR3 residues: CAWSRHVAEAFF. The CDR3 nucleotides are TGTGCCTGGAGTCGGCATGTAGCCGAAGCTTTCTTT.

The rearrangement links TRBV15 to TRBJ2-3, with TRBD1 matching over 7 bases. The V gene's germline CDR1 is LNHNV and CDR2 YYDKDF (reference sequence). The trim removed 3 bases at V and 3 bases at J, leaving 6 bases unmatched. The CDR3 has 15 residues. The CDR3 DNA sequence: TGTGCCACCAGCAGGGACAGGATACGGACAGATACGCAGTATTTT. Protein sequence: CATSRDRIRTDTQYF.

The chain carries TRBV27 and TRBJ1-1, with D tentatively TRBD1 (6 bases). The CDR3 runs 16 residues. V lost 0 bases and J lost 4, with 15 bases in between. Germline lookup yields CDR1 MNHEY and CDR2 SMNVEV (reference sequence). The DNA for the CDR3 is TGTGCCAGCAGTTTATCGATAGGGGGATTCGGCACTGAAGCTTTCTTT. Its protein is CASSLSIGGFGTEAFF.

The chain couples TRBV6-6 to TRBJ1-6; D may be TRBD1 (6 bases). Germline V gene sequence: CDR1 MNHNY, CDR2 SVGAGI (reference sequence). CDR3 length: 14 residues. V lost 6 bases and J lost 5, with 11 bases in between. DNA for the CDR3: TGTGCCAGCAGGCGGGACATTAATAATTCACCCCTCCACTTT. As protein: CASRRDINNSPLHF.

The chain combines TRBV19 with TRBJ1-2; D gene ambiguous. V was cut by 2 bases and J by 4 bases, with 11 bases left in between. Germline-derived CDR1 and CDR2 are LNHDA and SQIVND (reference sequence). This CDR3 is built from 14 residues. In DNA, the CDR3 is TGTGCCAGTAGTATAAGCGTATCGGTCTATGGCTACACCTTC. It codes for CASSISVSVYGYTF.

This chain links TRBV5-6 with TRBJ1-5; no reliable D call. The CDR3 consists of 14 residues. Germline CDR1 reads SGHDT; CDR2 reads YYEEEE. V gave up 1 base and J gave up 5 bases, with 10 bases separating them. The CDR3 sequence: CASSLRMLDQPQHF. CDR3 nucleotide sequence: TGTGCCAGCAGCTTGAGAATGTTAGATCAGCCCCAGCATTTT.

The chain links TRBV4-1 to TRBJ2-3, with D perhaps TRBD2 (6 bases). Germline CDR1 MGHRA, CDR2 YSYEKL. V lost 0 bases and J lost 1, with 11 bases in between. The CDR3 totals 16 residues. CDR3 loop: CASSQDWVAGTDTQYF. DNA of the CDR3: TGCGCCAGCAGCCAAGATTGGGTAGCGGGCACAGATACGCAGTATTTT.